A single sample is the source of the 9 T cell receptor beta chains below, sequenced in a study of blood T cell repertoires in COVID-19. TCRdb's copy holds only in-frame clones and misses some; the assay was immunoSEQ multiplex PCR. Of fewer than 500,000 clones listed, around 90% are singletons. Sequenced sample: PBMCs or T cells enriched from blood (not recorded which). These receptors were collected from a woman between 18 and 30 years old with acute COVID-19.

CDR3 coding DNA: TGTGCCAGCAGTTCGATGGGACAGGGGAATTCACCCCTCCACTTT. Translation: CASSSMGQGNSPLHF. V and J are TRBV28 and TRBJ1-6; 10 nucleotides agree with TRBD1. Trimming cost V 4 bases and J 7 bases; bases outside gene matches: 4. Germline assignment: CDR1 MDHEN and CDR2 SYDVKM. The CDR3 has 15 amino acids.

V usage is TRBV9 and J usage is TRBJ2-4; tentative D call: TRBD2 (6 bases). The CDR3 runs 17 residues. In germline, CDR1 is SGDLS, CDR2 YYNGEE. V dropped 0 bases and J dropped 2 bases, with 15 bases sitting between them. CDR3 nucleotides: TGTGCCAGCAGCGTAGACGGGGGATCATTTTCCAAAAACATTCAGTACTTC. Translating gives CASSVDGGSFSKNIQYF.

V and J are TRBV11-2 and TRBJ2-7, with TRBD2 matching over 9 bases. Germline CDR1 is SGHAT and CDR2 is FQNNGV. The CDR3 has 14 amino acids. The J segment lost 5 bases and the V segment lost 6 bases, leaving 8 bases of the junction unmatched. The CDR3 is CASSSGTSIHEQYF. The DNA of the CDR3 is TGTGCCAGCAGTTCCGGGACTAGCATCCACGAGCAGTACTTC.

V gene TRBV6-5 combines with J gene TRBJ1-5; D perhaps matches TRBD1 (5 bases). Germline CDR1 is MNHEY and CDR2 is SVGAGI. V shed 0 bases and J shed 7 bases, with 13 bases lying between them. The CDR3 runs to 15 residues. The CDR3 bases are TGTGCCAGCAGTTACTCGATCAGGGTCAGGCAGCCCCAGCATTTT. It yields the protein CASSYSIRVRQPQHF.

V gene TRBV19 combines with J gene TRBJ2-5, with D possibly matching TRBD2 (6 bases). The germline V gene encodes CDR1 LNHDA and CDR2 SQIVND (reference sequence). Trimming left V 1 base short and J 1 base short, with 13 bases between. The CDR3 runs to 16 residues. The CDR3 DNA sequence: TGTGCCAGTAGTATAGGAGCTCCCGGGGGCCAAGAGACCCAGTACTTC. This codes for CASSIGAPGGQETQYF.

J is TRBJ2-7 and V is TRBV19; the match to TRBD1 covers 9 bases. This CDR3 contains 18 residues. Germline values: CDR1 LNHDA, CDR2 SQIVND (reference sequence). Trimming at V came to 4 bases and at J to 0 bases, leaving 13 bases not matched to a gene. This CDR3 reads CASSTKGTGWQNSYEQYF. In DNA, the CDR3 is TGTGCCAGTAGTACTAAAGGGACAGGGTGGCAGAACTCCTACGAGCAGTACTTC.

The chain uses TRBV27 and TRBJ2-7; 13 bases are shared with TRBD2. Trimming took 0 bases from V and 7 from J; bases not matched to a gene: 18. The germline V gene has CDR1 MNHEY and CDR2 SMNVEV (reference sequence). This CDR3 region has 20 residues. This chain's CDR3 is CASSLSHPKGGLAGVREQYF. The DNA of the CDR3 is TGTGCCAGCAGTTTATCTCACCCGAAGGGAGGACTAGCGGGAGTAAGGGAGCAGTACTTC.

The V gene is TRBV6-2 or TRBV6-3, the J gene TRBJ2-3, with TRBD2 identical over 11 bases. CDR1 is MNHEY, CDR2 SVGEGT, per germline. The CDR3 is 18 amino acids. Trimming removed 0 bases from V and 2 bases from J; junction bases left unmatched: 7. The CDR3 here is CASSYSPSSGRLTDTQYF. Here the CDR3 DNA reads TGTGCCAGCAGTTACTCCCCTTCTAGCGGGAGGCTCACAGATACGCAGTATTTT.

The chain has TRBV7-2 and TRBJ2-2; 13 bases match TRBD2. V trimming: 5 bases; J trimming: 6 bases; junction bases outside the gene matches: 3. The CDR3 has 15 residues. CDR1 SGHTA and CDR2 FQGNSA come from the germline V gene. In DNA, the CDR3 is TGTGCCAGCAGCGCACTAGCGGGAGGGCCCGGGGAGCTGTTTTTT. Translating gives CASSALAGGPGELFF.